This T cell receptor beta chain was identified during a study of shared clonotypes between healthy human individuals. Study as a whole: The study drew on a couple of women and a few men aged 18 to 49 as donors.

The count of this clone is one. Its antigen is unidentified. CD4+ cells underwent separation, giving CD45RA+ naive and CD45RA-negative memory subsets. Authors' data handling: Filtering differed for immunoSEQ, which gave only junction sequences without quality scores. Clones were sequenced by immunoSEQ multiplex PCR, and TCRdb holds only the in-frame ones, with some missing. The DNA gave D and trimming, while V, J and clone size come from that table. The table lists around 1 million clones, 70% to 85% of them singletons. Germline-derived CDR1 and CDR2 are SGHRS and YFSETQ. J lost 5 bases, V lost 0 bases, and 13 bases had no gene match. The CDR3 contains 19 residues. Regarding the study as a whole: Incompleteness in sorted-subset sequencing, despite large depth, was shown by rarefaction.

Sequenced: memory CD4+ T cells sorted from blood. As for subset: CD45RA-negative fraction. The receptor comes from a man in his late teens or twenties in good health. This chain connects TRBV5-1 to TRBJ2-3; 12 bases are shared with TRBD2. The CDR3 region has the DNA TGCGCCAGCAGCTTGGCCGGACTTCGACTAGCGGGAGTGAGAGATACGCAGTATTTT. As protein: CASSLAGLRLAGVRDTQYF.